This TCR beta chain comes out of a study of blood T cells in healthy people across ages. Findings of the study overall: A strong correlation was seen between TCR beta diversity and naive T cell percentage. From one million sequenced T cells, diversity estimates were lower bounds.

With 4 bases removed from V and 5 bases from J, the gap between germline ends came to 14 bases. Germline V gene data show CDR1 as MNHEY and CDR2 as SMNVEV (reference sequence). The CDR3 runs 14 residues. A sample-barcoded 5' primer and a J-beta primer mix were used in a second PCR of about 6 to 12 cycles. TCRdb analysed the 5' RACE reads with MiXCR anew, one entry per CDR3 protein. The data show about 1.8 million distinct CDR3 sequences, with 49% seen just once and 2.1% held by the top ten. This clonotype was detected only a few times. Its specificity is unknown. This TCR derives from a woman aged 40 to 49 in good health. Sequencing used blood. This chain joins TRBV27 and TRBJ1-2, with TRBD1 as a possible D gene (5 bases). CDR3 loop: CASSSPGFGYGYTF. DNA of the CDR3: TGTGCCAGCAGTTCCCCAGGGTTTGGATATGGCTACACCTTC.